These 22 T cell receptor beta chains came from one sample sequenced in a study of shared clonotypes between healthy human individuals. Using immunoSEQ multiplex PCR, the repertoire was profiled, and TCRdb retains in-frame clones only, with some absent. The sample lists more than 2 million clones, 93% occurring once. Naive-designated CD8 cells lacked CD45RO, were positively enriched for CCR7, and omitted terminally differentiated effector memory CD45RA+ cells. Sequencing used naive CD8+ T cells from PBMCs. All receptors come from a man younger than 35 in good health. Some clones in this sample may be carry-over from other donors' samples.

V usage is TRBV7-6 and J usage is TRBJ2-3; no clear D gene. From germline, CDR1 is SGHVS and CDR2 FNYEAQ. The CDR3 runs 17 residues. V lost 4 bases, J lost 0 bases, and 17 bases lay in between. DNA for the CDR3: TGTGCCAGCAGCTCCAGTTCCACAACTCCCAGCACAGATACGCAGTATTTT. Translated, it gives CASSSSSTTPSTDTQYF.

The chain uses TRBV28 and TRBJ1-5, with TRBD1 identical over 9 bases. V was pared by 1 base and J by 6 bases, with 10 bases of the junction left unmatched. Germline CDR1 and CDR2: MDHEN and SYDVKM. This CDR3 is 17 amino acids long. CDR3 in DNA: TGTGCCAGCAGTTTATTGAGAGGACAGGGGTTGGGTCAGCCCCAGCATTTT. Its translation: CASSLLRGQGLGQPQHF.

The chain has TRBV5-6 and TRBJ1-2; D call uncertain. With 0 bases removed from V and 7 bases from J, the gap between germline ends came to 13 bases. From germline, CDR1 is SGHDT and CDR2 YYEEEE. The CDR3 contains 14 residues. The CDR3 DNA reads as TGTGCCAGCAGCTTGGGTCCATCGGCGGCTGGCTACACCTTC. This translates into CASSLGPSAAGYTF.

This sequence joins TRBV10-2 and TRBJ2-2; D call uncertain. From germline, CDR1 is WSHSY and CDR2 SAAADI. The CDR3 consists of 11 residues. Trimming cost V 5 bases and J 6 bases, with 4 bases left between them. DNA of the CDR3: TGCGCCAGCAGTCTCTCCGGGGAGCTGTTTTTT. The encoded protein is CASSLSGELFF.

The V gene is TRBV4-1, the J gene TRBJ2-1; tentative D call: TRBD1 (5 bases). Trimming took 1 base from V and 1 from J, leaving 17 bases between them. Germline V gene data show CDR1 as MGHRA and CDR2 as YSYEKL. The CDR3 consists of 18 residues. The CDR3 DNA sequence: TGCGCCAGCAGCCAAGTTAGTACCAGGGTGTGGTCCTACAATGAGCAGTTCTTC. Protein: CASSQVSTRVWSYNEQFF.

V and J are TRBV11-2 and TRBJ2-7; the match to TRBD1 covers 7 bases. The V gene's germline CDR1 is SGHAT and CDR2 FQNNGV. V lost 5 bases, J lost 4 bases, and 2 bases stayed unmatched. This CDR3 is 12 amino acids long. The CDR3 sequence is CASSRDRYEQYF. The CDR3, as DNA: TGTGCCAGCAGCCGGGACAGATACGAGCAGTACTTC.

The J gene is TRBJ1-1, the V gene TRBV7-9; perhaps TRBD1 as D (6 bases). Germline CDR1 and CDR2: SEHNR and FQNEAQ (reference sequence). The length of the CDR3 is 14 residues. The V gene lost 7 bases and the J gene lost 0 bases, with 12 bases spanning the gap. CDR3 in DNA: TGTGCCAGCATCAACCACAGGGTGAACACTGAAGCTTTCTTT. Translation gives CASINHRVNTEAFF.

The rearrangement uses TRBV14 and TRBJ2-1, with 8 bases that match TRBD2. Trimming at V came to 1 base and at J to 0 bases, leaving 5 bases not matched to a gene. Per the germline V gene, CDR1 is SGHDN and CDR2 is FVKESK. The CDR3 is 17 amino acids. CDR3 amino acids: CASSQVAGITSYNEQFF. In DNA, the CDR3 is TGTGCCAGCAGCCAAGTAGCGGGGATTACCTCCTACAATGAGCAGTTCTTC.

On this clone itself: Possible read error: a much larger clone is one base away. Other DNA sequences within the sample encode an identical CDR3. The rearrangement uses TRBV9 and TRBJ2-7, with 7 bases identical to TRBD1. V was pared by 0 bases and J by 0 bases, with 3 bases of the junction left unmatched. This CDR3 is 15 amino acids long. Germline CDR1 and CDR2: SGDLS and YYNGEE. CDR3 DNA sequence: TGTGCCAGCAGCGTAGGGCAGGGGGTCTCCTACGAGCAGTACTTC. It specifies CASSVGQGVSYEQYF.

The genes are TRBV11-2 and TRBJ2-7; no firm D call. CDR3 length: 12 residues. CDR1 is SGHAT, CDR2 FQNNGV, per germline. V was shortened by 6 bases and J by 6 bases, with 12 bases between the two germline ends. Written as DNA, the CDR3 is TGTGCCAGCAGTTATACGTCGGGCGAGCAGTACTTC. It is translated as CASSYTSGEQYF.

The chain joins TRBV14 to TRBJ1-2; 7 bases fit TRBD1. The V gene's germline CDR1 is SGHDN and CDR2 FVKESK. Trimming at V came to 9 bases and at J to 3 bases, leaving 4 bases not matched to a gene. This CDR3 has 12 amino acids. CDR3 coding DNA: TGTGCCAGTGGGACAGAGGACTATGGCTACACCTTC. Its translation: CASGTEDYGYTF.

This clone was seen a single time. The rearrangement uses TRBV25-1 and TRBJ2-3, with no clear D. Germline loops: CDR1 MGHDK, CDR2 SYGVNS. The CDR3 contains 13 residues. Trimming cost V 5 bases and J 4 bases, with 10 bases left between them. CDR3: CASSLRMADTQYF. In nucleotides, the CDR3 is TGTGCCAGCAGTCTTAGAATGGCAGATACGCAGTATTTT.

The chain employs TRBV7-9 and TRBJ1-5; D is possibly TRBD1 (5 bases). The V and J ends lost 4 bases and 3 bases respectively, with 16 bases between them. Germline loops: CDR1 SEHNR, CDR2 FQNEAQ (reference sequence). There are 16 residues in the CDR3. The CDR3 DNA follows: TGTGCCAGCAGCTCTACAGGCTACCCTACCAATCAGCCCCAGCATTTT. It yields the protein CASSSTGYPTNQPQHF.

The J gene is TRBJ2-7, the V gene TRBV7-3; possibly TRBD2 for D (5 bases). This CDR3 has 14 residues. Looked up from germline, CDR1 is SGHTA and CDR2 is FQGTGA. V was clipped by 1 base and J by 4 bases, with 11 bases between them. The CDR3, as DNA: TGTGCCAGCAGCTTAAACGGGGTCTCTTACGAGCAGTACTTC. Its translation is CASSLNGVSYEQYF. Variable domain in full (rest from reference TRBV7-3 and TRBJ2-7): GAGVSQTPSNKVTEKGKYVELRCDPISGHTALYWYRQSLGQGPEFLIYFQGTGAADDSGLPNDRFFAVRPEGSVSTLKIQRTERGDSAVYLCASSLNGVSYEQYFGPGTRLTVT.

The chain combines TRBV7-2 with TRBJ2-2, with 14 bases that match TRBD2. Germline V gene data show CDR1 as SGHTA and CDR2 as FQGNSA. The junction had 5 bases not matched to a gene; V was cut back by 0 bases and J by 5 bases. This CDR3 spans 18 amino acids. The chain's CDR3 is CASSLAGLAGDRTGELFF. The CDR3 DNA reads TGTGCCAGCAGCTTAGCGGGACTAGCGGGAGATCGGACCGGGGAGCTGTTTTTT. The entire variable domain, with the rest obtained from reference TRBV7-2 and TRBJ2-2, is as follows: GAGVSQSPSNKVTEKGKDVELRCDPISGHTALYWYRQSLGQGLEFLIYFQGNSAPDKSGLPSDRFSAERTGGSVSTLTIQRTQQEDSAVYLCASSLAGLAGDRTGELFFGEGSRLTVL.

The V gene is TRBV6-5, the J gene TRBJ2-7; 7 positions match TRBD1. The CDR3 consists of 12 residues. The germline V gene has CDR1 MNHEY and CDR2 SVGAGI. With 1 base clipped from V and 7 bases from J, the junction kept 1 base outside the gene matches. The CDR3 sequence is CASSYLGQEQYF. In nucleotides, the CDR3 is TGTGCCAGCAGTTACTTGGGACAGGAGCAGTACTTC.

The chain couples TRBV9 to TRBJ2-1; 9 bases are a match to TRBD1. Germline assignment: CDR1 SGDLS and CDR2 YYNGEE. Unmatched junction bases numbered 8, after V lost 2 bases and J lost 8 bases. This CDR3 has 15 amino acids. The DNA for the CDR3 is TGTGCCAGCAGCGTGATAGGGACAGGGTCCCATGAGCAGTTCTTC. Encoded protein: CASSVIGTGSHEQFF. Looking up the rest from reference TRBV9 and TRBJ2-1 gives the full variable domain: DSGVTQTPKHLITATGQRVTLRCSPRSGDLSVYWYQQSLDQGLQFLIQYYNGEERAKGNILERFSAQQFPDLHSELNLSSLELGDSALYFCASSVIGTGSHEQFFGPGTRLTVL.

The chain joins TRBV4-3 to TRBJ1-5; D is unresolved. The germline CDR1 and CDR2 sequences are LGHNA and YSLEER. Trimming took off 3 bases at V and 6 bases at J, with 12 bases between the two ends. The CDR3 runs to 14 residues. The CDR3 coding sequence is TGCGCCAGCAGCCATAAACCCCGAACTCAGCCCCAGCATTTT. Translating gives CASSHKPRTQPQHF.

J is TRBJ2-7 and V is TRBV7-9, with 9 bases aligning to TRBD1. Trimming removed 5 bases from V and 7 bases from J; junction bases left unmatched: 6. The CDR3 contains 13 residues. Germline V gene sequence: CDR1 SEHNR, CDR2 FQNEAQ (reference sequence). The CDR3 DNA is TGTGCCAGCAGCATCACAGGGGGCGAGGAGCAGTACTTC. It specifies CASSITGGEEQYF.

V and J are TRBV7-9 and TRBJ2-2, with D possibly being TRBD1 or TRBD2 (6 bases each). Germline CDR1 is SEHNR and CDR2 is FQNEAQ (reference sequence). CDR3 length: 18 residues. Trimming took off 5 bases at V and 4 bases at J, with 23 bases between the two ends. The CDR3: CASSPTAFGGRGTGELFF. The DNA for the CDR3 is TGTGCCAGCAGCCCTACAGCTTTTGGGGGGCGCGGCACCGGGGAGCTGTTTTTT.

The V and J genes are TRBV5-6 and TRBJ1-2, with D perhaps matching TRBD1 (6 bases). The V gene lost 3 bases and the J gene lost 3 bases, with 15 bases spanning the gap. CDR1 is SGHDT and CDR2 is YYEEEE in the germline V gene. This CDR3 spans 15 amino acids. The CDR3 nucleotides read TGTGCCAGCAGCTACTACTCACAGGGCCACTATGGCTACACCTTC. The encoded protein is CASSYYSQGHYGYTF. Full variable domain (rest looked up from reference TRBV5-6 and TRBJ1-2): DAGVTQSPTHLIKTRGQQVTLRCSPKSGHDTVSWYQQALGQGPQFIFQYYEEEERQRGNFPDRFSGHQFPNYSSELNVNALLLGDSALYLCASSYYSQGHYGYTFGSGTRLTVV.

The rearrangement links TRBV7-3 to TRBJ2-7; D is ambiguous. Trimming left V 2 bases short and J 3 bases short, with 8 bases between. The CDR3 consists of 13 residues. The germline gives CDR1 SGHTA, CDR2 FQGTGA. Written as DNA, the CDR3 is TGTGCCAGCAGCTTATCTAAAGGCTACGAGCAGTACTTC. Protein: CASSLSKGYEQYF.